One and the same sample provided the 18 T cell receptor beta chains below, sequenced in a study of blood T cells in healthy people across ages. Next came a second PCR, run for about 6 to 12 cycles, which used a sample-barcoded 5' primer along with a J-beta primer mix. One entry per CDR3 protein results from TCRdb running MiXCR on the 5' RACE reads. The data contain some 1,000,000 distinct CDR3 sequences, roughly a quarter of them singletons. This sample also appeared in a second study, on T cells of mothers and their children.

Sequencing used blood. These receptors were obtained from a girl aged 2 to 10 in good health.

CDR3 bases: TGCGCCAGCAGCTCGACGCCGGACAGGGTCAATGAGCAGTTCTTC. Translating it yields CASSSTPDRVNEQFF. The chain has TRBV5-1 and TRBJ2-1; TRBD1 matches at 8 bases. Trimming cost V 3 bases and J 6 bases; bases outside gene matches: 8. The CDR3 length is 15 residues. Germline lookup yields CDR1 SGHRS and CDR2 YFSETQ.

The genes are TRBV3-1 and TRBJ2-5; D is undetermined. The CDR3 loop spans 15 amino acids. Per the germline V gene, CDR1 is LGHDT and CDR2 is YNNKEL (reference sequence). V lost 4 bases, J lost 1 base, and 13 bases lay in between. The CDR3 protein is CASSLRRTRQETQYF. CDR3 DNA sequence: TGTGCCAGCAGCCTTCGACGGACCCGCCAAGAGACCCAGTACTTC.

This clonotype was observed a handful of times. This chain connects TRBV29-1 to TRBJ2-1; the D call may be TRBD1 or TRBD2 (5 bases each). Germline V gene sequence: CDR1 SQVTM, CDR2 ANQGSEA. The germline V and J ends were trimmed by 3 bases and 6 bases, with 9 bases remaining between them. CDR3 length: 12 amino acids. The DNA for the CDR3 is TGCAGCGTTGACGGGACCCTCAATGAGCAGTTCTTC. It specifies CSVDGTLNEQFF.

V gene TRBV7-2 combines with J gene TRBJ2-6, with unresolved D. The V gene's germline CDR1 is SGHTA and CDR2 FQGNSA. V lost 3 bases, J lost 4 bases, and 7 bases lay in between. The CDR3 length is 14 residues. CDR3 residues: CASSFRRGANVLTF. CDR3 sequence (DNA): TGTGCCAGCAGCTTCCGCAGGGGGGCCAACGTCCTGACTTTC.

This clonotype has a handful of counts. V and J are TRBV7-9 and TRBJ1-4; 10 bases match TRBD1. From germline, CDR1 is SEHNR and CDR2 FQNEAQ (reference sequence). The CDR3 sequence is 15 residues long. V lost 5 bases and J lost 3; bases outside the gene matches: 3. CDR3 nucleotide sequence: TGTGCCAGCAGCACGACAGGGGGCCCTAATGAAAAACTGTTTTTT. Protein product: CASSTTGGPNEKLFF.

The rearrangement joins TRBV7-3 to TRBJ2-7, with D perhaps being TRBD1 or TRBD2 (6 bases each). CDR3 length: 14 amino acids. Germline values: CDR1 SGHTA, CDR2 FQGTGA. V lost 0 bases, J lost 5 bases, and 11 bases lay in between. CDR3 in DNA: TGTGCCAGCAGCTTAACGGGGGGCCGAGACGAGCAGTACTTC. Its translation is CASSLTGGRDEQYF.

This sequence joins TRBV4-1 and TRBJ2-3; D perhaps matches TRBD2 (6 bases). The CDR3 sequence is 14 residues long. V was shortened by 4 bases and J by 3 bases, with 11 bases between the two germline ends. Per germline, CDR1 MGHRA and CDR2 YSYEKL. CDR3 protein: CASSPPGTTDTQYF. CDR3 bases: TGCGCCAGCAGCCCTCCCGGGACTACAGATACGCAGTATTTT.

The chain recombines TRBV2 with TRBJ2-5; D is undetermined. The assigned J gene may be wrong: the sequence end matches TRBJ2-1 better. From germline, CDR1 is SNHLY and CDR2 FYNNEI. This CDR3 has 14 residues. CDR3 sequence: CASSETAKDSEQFF. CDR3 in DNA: TGTGCCAGCAGTGAAACTGCAAAGGATAGCGAGCAGTTCTTC.

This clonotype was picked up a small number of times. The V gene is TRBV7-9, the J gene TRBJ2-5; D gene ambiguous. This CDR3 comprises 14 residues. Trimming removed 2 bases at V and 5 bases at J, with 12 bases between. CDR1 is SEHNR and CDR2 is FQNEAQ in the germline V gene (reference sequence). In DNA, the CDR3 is TGTGCCAGCAGCTTAAATGCTACCGCGGAGACCCAGTACTTC. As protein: CASSLNATAETQYF.

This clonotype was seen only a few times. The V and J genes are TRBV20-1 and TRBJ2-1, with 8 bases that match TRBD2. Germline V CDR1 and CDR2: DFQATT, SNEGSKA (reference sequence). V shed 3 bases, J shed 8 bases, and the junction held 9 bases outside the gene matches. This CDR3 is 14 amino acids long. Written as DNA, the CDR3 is TGCAGTGCTAGGCCGAGACTAGCGCTAGATGAGCAGTTCTTC. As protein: CSARPRLALDEQFF.

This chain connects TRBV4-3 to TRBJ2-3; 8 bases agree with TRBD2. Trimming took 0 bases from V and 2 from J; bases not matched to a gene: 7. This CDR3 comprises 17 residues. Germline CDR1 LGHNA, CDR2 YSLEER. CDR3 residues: CASSQDREGYYTDTQYF. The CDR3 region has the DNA TGCGCCAGCAGCCAAGACCGGGAGGGGTACTACACAGATACGCAGTATTTT.

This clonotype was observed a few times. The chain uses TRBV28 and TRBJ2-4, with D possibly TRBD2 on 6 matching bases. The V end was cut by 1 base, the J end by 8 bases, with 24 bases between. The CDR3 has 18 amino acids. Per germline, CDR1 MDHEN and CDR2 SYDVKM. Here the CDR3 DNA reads TGTGCCAGCAGTTTATTGAAGGGTCTCGGGAGTGAGTCGGACATTCAGTACTTC. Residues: CASSLLKGLGSESDIQYF.

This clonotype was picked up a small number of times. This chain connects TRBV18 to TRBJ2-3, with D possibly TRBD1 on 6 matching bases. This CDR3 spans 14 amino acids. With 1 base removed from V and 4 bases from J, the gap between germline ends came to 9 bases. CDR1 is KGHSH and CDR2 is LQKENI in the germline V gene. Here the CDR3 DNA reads TGTGCCAGCTCACCACTGGACAGTCCAGATACGCAGTATTTT. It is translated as CASSPLDSPDTQYF. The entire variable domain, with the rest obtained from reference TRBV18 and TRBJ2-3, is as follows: NAGVMQNPRHLVRRRGQEARLRCSPMKGHSHVYWYRQLPEEGLKFMVYLQKENIIDESGMPKERFSAEFPKEGPSILRIQQVVRGDSAAYFCASSPLDSPDTQYFGPGTRLTVL.

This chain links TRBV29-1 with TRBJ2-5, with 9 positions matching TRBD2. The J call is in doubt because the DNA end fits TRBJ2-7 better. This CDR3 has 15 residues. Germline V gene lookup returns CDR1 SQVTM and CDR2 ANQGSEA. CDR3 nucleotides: TGCAGCGTTGAAGTTGTGTCTAGCGGGGCCTACGAGCAGTACTTC. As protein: CSVEVVSSGAYEQYF.

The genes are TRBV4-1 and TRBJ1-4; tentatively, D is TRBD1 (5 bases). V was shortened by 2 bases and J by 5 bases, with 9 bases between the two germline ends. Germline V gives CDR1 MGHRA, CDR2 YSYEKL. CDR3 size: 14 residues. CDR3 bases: TGCGCCAGCAGCCAACAGGGATTCAATGAAAAACTGTTTTTT. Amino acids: CASSQQGFNEKLFF.

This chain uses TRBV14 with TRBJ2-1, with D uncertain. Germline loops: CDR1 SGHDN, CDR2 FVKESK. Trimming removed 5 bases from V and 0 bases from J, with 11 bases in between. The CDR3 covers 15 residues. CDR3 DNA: TGTGCCAGCAGCGTCACGTCCTTCTCCTACAATGAGCAGTTCTTC. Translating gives CASSVTSFSYNEQFF.

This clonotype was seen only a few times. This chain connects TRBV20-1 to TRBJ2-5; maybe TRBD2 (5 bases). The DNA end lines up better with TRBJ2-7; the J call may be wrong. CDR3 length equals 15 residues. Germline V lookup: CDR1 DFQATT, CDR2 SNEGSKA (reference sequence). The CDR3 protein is CSARDLAGPLHEQYF. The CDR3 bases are TGCAGTGCTAGAGATCTGGCGGGCCCGCTCCACGAGCAGTACTTC.

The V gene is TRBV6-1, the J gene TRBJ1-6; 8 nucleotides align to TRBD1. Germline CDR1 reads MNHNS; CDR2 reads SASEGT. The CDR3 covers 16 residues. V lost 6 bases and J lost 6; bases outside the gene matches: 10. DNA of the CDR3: TGTGCCAGCAGACCACCCCAAGGACAGGGTAATTCACCCCTCCACTTT. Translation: CASRPPQGQGNSPLHF.